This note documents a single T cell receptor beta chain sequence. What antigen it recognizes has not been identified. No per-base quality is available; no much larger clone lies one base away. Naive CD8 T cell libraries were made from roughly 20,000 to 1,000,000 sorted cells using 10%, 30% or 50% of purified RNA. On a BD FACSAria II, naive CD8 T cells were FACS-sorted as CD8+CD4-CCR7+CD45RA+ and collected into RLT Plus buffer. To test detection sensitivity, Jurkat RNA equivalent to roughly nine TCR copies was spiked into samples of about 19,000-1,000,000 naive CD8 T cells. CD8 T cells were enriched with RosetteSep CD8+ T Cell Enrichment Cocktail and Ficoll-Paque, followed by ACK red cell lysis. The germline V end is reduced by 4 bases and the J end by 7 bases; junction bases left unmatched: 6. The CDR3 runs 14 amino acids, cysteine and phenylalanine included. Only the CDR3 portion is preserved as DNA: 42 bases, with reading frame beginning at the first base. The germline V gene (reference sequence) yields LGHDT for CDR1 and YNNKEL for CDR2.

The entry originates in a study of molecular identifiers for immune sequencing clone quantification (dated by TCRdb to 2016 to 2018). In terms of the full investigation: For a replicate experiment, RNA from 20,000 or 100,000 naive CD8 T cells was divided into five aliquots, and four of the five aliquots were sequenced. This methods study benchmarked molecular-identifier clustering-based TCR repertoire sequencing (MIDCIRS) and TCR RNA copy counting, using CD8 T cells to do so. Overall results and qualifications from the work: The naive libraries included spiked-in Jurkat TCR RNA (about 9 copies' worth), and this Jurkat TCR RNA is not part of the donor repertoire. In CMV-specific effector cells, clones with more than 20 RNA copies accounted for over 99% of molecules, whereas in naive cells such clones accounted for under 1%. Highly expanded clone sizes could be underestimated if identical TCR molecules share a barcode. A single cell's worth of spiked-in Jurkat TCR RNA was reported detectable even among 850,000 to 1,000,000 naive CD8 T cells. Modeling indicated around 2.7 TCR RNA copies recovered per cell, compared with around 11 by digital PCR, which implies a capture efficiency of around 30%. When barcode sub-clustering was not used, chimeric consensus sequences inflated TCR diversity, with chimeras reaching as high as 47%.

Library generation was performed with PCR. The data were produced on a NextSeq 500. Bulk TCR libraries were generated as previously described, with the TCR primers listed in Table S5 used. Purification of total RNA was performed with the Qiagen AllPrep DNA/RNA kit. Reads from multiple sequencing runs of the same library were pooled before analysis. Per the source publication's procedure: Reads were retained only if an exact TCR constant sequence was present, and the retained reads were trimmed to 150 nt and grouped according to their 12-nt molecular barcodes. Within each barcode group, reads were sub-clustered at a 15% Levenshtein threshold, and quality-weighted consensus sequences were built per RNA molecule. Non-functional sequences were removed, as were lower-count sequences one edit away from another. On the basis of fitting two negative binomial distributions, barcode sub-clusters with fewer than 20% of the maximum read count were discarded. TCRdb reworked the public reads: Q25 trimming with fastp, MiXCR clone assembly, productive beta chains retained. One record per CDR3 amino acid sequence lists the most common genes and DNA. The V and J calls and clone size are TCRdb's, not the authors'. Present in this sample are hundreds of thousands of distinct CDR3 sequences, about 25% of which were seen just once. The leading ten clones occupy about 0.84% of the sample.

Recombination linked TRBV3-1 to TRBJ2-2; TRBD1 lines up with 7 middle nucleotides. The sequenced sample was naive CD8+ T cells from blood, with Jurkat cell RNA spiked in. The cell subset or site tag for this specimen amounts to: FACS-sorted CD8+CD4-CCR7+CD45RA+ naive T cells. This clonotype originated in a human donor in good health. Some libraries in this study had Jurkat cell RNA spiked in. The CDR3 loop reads CASSRGTAGGELFF. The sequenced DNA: TGTGCCAGCAGCCGAGGGACAGCTGGCGGGGAGCTGTTTTTT.